This entry lists 19 T cell receptor beta chains sequenced from one sample in a study of shared clonotypes between healthy human individuals. Sequenced by immunoSEQ multiplex PCR; TCRdb stores in-frame clones only, minus some. The sample holds millions of clones, around nine tenths seen once. Sequenced input: naive CD4+ T cells sorted from blood. The subset: CD45RA+ positively selected. Receptor source: a man aged 18 to 35 in good health.

V gene TRBV5-1 combines with J gene TRBJ2-1, with 7 bases lining up with TRBD2. Germline trimming cut 7 bases from V and 1 base from J; bases unmatched to any gene: 11. There are 16 residues in the CDR3. The germline V gene encodes CDR1 SGHRS and CDR2 YFSETQ. The CDR3 coding sequence is TGCGCCAGCCGCCGCGGGGGATTCTCATCCTACAATGAGCAGTTCTTC. Translation gives CASRRGGFSSYNEQFF. Supplemented by reference TRBV5-1 and TRBJ2-1, the full variable domain reads KAGVTQTPRYLIKTRGQQVTLSCSPISGHRSVSWYQQTPGQGLQFLFEYFSETQRNKGNFPGRFSGRQFSNSRSEMNVSTLELGDSALYLCASRRGGFSSYNEQFFGPGTRLTVL.

The CDR3 region is CASSYVPRAEAFF. The CDR3 region has the DNA TGTGCCAGCAGTTATGTTCCCAGGGCTGAAGCTTTCTTT. The chain employs TRBV6-5 and TRBJ1-1, with a possible D match to TRBD1 (5 bases). Trimming left V 3 bases short and J 6 bases short, with 11 bases between. CDR3 length equals 13 residues. CDR1 is MNHEY, CDR2 SVGAGI, per germline.

This chain connects TRBV6-1 to TRBJ1-1; perhaps TRBD1 as D (5 bases). CDR3 size: 13 residues. V lost 6 bases and J 5 bases, leaving 13 bases between the germline ends. Per the germline V gene, CDR1 is MNHNS and CDR2 is SASEGT. The CDR3 sequence: CASRGLGETEAFF. In nucleotides, the CDR3 is TGTGCCAGCAGAGGGCTAGGGGAGACTGAAGCTTTCTTT.

With respect to this clone: Other nucleotide sequences in the sample specify the same CDR3. V usage is TRBV19 and J usage is TRBJ2-3, with a weak D call TRBD2 (6 bases). The CDR3 contains 14 residues. Trimming took off 4 bases at V and 3 bases at J, with 11 bases between the two ends. Germline CDR1 LNHDA, CDR2 SQIVND (reference sequence). The CDR3 loop reads CASSSTGGTDTQYF. In DNA form, the CDR3 reads TGTGCCAGTAGTAGCACTGGGGGGACAGATACGCAGTATTTT.

The V and J genes are TRBV6-1 and TRBJ1-4; unclear D gene. This CDR3 comprises 14 residues. The V end lost 2 bases, the J end lost 7 bases, and 11 bases lay between the germline ends. The germline gives CDR1 MNHNS, CDR2 SASEGT. This CDR3 reads CASSERPTAEKLFF. The DNA of the CDR3 is TGTGCCAGCAGTGAACGTCCTACGGCTGAAAAACTGTTTTTT.

The sample holds one count of this clone. This rearrangement joins TRBV29-1 to TRBJ2-5; TRBD1 matches 12 bases. Gene TRBJ2-7 matches the end of the DNA better, so the J call may be wrong. CDR1 and CDR2 from the germline V gene are SQVTM and ANQGSEA. The length of the CDR3 is 15 residues. The CDR3 loop reads CSVEDRDRGHDEQYF. The CDR3 DNA reads as TGCAGCGTTGAAGATCGGGACAGGGGGCACGACGAGCAGTACTTC.

This sequence joins TRBV2 and TRBJ2-1; D is unclear. V was trimmed by 7 bases and J by 6 bases, leaving 7 bases between them. This CDR3 is built from 11 residues. Germline V CDR1 and CDR2: SNHLY, FYNNEI. CDR3 DNA sequence: TGTGCCAGCATTATCCTCAATGAGCAGTTCTTC. This codes for CASIILNEQFF.

This clone appeared a single time. The rearrangement links TRBV7-2 to TRBJ1-6; D might be TRBD1 (5 bases). V was pared by 0 bases and J by 7 bases, with 7 bases between. The CDR3 covers 14 residues. CDR1 is SGHTA and CDR2 is FQGNSA in the germline V gene. The CDR3 protein is CASSLAGHNSPLHF. CDR3 DNA sequence: TGTGCCAGCAGCTTAGCAGGACACAATTCACCCCTCCACTTT.

The chain joins TRBV19 to TRBJ1-2; D call uncertain. The CDR3 consists of 13 residues. The germline gives CDR1 LNHDA, CDR2 SQIVND (reference sequence). The ends were cut back, 8 bases at V and 7 bases at J, with 17 bases in the middle. The CDR3 is CASSSIATGGYTF. The CDR3 region has the DNA TGTGCCAGTTCATCAATAGCCACGGGTGGCTACACCTTC.

This clone was seen a single time. The chain is built from TRBV9 and TRBJ1-1, with D unresolved. The CDR3 runs to 14 residues. The germline V gene has CDR1 SGDLS and CDR2 YYNGEE. The germline V and J ends were trimmed by 4 bases and 2 bases, with 12 bases remaining between them. In DNA, the CDR3 is TGTGCCAGCAGCTTCATGCAGGAAAACACTGAAGCTTTCTTT. Amino acids: CASSFMQENTEAFF.

This clone was seen only a few times. The chain joins TRBV19 to TRBJ1-2; D is unclear. The CDR3 totals 15 residues. The germline V and J ends were trimmed by 3 bases and 5 bases, with 16 bases remaining between them. Germline-derived CDR1 and CDR2 are LNHDA and SQIVND (reference sequence). Written as DNA, the CDR3 is TGTGCCAGTAGTATCTCCTCGGACCGGCTATATGGCTACACCTTC. It yields the protein CASSISSDRLYGYTF.

This clone has a single count. This chain links TRBV27 with TRBJ2-3; TRBD1 aligns across 12 bases. With 11 bases clipped from V and 6 bases from J, the junction kept 12 bases outside the gene matches. CDR1 and CDR2 (germline): MNHEY, SMNVEV (reference sequence). The CDR3 totals 15 residues. The CDR3, as DNA: TGTGCCTCCAGCCCCGGGACAGGGGGCTCGGATACGCAGTATTTT. Encoded protein: CASSPGTGGSDTQYF.

The rearrangement joins TRBV6-4 to TRBJ1-6, with 12 nucleotides matching TRBD1. The CDR3 runs to 20 residues. V was clipped by 2 bases and J by 4 bases; unmatched bases: 12. Germline V gene data show CDR1 as MRHNA and CDR2 as SNTAGT. CDR3 amino acids: CASSDPSGTGGPTYNSPLHF. The CDR3, as DNA: TGTGCCAGCAGTGACCCTTCCGGGACAGGGGGCCCCACTTATAATTCACCCCTCCACTTT.

J is TRBJ2-7 and V is TRBV5-5; D is possibly TRBD2 (6 bases). This CDR3 is 17 amino acids long. Germline CDR1 is SGHKS and CDR2 is YYEKEE (reference sequence). Trimming left V 1 base short and J 6 bases short, with 23 bases between. CDR3 bases: TGTGCCAGCAGCTTGTCCCAGGGACTCCCCTCGAAGGGCGAGCAGTACTTC. Residues: CASSLSQGLPSKGEQYF.

V is TRBV30 and J is TRBJ2-3; D possibly corresponds to TRBD2 (5 bases). CDR1 and CDR2 from the germline V gene are GTSNPN and SVGIG (reference sequence). The CDR3 loop spans 13 amino acids. V was clipped by 5 bases and J by 14 bases, with 23 bases between them. CDR3: CAWVMRAPGGVYF. The CDR3 DNA reads TGTGCCTGGGTTATGAGGGCACCCGGCGGCGTGTATTTT.

With respect to this clone: Other DNA sequences in the sample encode the same CDR3. This chain links TRBV7-9 with TRBJ2-7; D not certain. This CDR3 has 11 amino acids. Germline V CDR1 and CDR2: SEHNR, FQNEAQ (reference sequence). Trimming removed 4 bases at V and 3 bases at J, with 4 bases between. The CDR3 region is CASSSVYEQYF. For the CDR3, the DNA is TGTGCCAGCAGCTCGGTCTACGAGCAGTACTTC.

The chain uses TRBV2 and TRBJ2-6; D ambiguous. The V end lost 4 bases, the J end lost 2 bases, and 9 bases lay between the germline ends. CDR1 and CDR2 from the germline V gene are SNHLY and FYNNEI. The CDR3 has 15 residues. CDR3 in DNA: TGTGCCAGCAGTGCCAAAGTACCTGGGGCCAACGTCCTGACTTTC. It yields the protein CASSAKVPGANVLTF. Full variable domain (outside the CDR3, taken from reference TRBV2 and TRBJ2-6): EPEVTQTPSHQVTQMGQEVILRCVPISNHLYFYWYRQILGQKVEFLVSFYNNEISEKSEIFDDQFSVERPDGSNFTLKIRSTKLEDSAMYFCASSAKVPGANVLTFGAGSRLTVL.

The rearrangement links TRBV6-5 to TRBJ1-2, with TRBD1 matching 9 bases. The CDR3 length is 14 residues. The V gene end was trimmed by 5 bases and the J gene end by 8 bases; junction bases not matched to a gene: 9. Germline CDR1 and CDR2: MNHEY and SVGAGI. The CDR3 bases are TGTGCCAGCAGTCCGAAAACAGGGGGCGAAGGCTACACCTTC. This gives the protein CASSPKTGGEGYTF.

The chain uses TRBV6-1 and TRBJ2-2, with TRBD1 matching over 8 bases. This CDR3 is 13 amino acids long. Germline assignment: CDR1 MNHNS and CDR2 SASEGT. J lost 5 bases, V lost 5 bases, and 1 base had no gene match. The DNA for the CDR3 is TGTGCCAGCAGTACAGGGGGAACCGGGGAGCTGTTTTTT. Residues: CASSTGGTGELFF.